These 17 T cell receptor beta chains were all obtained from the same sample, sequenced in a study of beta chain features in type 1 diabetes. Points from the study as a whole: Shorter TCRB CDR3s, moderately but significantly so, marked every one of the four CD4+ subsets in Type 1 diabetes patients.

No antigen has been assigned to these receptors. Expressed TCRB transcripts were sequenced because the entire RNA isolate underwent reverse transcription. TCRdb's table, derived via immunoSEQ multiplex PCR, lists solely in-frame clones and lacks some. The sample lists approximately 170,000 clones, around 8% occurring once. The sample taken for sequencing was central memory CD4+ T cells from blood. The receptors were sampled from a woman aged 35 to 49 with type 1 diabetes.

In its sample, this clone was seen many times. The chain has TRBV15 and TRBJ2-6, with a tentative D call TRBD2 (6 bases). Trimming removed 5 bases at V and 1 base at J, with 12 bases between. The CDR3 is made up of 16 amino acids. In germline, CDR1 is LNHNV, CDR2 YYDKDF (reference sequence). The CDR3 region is CATSLGLISGANVLTF. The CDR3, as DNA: TGTGCCACCAGCCTGGGACTGATATCTGGGGCCAACGTCCTGACTTTC.

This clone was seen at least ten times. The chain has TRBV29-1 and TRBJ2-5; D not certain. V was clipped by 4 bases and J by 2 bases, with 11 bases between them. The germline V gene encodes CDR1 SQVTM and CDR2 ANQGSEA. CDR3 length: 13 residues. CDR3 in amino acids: CSVVSLAQETQYF. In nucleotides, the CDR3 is TGCAGCGTTGTATCGCTGGCTCAAGAGACCCAGTACTTC.

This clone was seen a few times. CDR3 residues: CASRGSGITQYF. The CDR3 DNA sequence: TGTGCCAGCAGGGGTAGCGGGATTACGCAGTATTTT. This chain links TRBV25-1 with TRBJ2-3, with TRBD2 identical over 8 bases. Germline CDR1 reads MGHDK; CDR2 reads SYGVNS. This CDR3 has 12 amino acids. V dropped 6 bases and J dropped 8; count of bases not matched to a gene: 4. Together with reference TRBV25-1 and TRBJ2-3, the CDR3 gives the full variable domain: EADIYQTPRYLVIGTGKKITLECSQTMGHDKMYWYQQDPGMELHLIHYSYGVNSTEKGDLSSESTVSRIRTEHFPLTLESARPSHTSQYLCASRGSGITQYFGPGTRLTVL.

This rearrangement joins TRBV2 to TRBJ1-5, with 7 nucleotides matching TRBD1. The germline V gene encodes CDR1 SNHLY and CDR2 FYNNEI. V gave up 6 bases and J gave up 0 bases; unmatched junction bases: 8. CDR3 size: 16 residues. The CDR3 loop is CASRGDSRDSNQPQHF. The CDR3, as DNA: TGTGCCAGCAGGGGGGACAGCCGAGATAGCAATCAGCCCCAGCATTTT.

The CDR3 reads CASSLETGFSGANVLTF. CDR3 bases: TGTGCCAGCAGCTTAGAGACAGGCTTCTCTGGGGCCAACGTCCTGACTTTC. The chain is built from TRBV7-8 and TRBJ2-6; the D gene is possibly TRBD1 (6 bases). This CDR3 spans 17 amino acids. Germline lookup yields CDR1 SGHVS and CDR2 FQNEAQ. V shed 1 base and J shed 0 bases, with 10 bases lying between them.

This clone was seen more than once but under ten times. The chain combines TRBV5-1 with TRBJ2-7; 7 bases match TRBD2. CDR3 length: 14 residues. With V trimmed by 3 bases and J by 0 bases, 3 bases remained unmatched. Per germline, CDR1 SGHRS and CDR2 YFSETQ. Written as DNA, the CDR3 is TGCGCCAGCAGCTGGACTAGGGACTCCTACGAGCAGTACTTC. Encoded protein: CASSWTRDSYEQYF.

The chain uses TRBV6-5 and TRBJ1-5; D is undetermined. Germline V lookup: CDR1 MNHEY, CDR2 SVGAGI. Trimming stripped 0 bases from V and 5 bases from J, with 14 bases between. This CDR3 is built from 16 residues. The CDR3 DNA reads TGTGCCAGCAGTTACTCGGGCTCCTTAGGCGATCAGCCCCAGCATTTT. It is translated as CASSYSGSLGDQPQHF.

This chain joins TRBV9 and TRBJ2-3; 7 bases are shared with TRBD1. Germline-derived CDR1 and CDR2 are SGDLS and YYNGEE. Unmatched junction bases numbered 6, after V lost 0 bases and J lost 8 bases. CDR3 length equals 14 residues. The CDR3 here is CASSVDDRVTTQYF. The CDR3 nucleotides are TGTGCCAGCAGCGTAGACGACAGGGTGACTACGCAGTATTTT. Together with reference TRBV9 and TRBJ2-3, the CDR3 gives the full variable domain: DSGVTQTPKHLITATGQRVTLRCSPRSGDLSVYWYQQSLDQGLQFLIQYYNGEERAKGNILERFSAQQFPDLHSELNLSSLELGDSALYFCASSVDDRVTTQYFGPGTRLTVL.

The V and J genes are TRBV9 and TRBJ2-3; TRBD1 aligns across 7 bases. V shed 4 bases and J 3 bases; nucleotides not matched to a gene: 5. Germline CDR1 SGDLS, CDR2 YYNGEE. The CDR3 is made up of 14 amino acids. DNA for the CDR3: TGTGCCAGCAGCAAAACCAGGGGGACAGATACGCAGTATTTT. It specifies CASSKTRGTDTQYF.

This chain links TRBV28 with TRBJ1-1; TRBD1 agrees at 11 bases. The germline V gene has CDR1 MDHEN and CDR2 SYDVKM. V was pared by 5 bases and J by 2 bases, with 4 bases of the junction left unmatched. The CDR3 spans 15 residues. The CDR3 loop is CASSGQGAGNTEAFF. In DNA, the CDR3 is TGTGCCAGCAGTGGACAGGGGGCGGGAAACACTGAAGCTTTCTTT. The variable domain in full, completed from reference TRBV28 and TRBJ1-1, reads DVKVTQSSRYLVKRTGEKVFLECVQDMDHENMFWYRQDPGLGLRLIYFSYDVKMKEKGDIPEGYSVSREKKERFSLILESASTNQTSMYLCASSGQGAGNTEAFFGQGTRLTVV.

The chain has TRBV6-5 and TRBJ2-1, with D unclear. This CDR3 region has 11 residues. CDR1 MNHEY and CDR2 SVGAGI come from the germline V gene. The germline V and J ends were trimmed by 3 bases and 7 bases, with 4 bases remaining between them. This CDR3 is CASSYRNEQFF. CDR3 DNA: TGTGCCAGCAGTTATCGGAATGAGCAGTTCTTC.

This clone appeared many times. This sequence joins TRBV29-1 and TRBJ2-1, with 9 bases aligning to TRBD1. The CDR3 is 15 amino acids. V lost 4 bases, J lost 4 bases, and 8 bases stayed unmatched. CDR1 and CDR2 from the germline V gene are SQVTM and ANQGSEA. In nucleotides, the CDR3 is TGCAGCGTTGTGGGGAGGGGACAGGGTTACAATGAGCAGTTCTTC. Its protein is CSVVGRGQGYNEQFF.

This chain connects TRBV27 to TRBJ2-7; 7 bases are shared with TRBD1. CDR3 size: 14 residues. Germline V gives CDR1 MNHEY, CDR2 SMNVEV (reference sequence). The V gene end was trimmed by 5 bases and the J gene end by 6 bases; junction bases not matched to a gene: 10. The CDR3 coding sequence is TGTGCCAGCAGTCTCCGGGGACAGACGATCGAGCAGTACTTC. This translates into CASSLRGQTIEQYF.

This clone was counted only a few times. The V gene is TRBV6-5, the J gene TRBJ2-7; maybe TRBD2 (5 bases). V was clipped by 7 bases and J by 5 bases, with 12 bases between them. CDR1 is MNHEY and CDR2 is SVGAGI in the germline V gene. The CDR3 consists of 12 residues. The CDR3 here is CASKRGRNEQYF. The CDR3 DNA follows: TGTGCCAGCAAGAGAGGGCGAAACGAGCAGTACTTC.

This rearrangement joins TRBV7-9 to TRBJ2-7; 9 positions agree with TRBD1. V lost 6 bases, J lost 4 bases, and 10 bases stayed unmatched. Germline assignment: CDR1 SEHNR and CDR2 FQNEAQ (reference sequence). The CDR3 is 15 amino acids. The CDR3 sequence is CASSHDTGGVYEQYF. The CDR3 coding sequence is TGTGCCAGCAGTCATGATACAGGGGGCGTTTACGAGCAGTACTTC.

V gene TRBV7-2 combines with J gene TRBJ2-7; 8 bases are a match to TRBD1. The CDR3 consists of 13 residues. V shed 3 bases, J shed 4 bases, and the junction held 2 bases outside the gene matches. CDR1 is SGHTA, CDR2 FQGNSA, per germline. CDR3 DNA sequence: TGTGCCAGCAGCTTCGACAGGGGATACGAGCAGTACTTC. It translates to CASSFDRGYEQYF. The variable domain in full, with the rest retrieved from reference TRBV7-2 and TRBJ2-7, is GAGVSQSPSNKVTEKGKDVELRCDPISGHTALYWYRQSLGQGLEFLIYFQGNSAPDKSGLPSDRFSAERTGGSVSTLTIQRTQQEDSAVYLCASSFDRGYEQYFGPGTRLTVT.

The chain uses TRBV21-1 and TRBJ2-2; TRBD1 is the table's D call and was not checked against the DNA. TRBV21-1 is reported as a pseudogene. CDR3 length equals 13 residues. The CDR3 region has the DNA TGTGCCACCACAGGGGCGGGCACCGGGGAGCTGTTTTTT. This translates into CATTGAGTGELFF.